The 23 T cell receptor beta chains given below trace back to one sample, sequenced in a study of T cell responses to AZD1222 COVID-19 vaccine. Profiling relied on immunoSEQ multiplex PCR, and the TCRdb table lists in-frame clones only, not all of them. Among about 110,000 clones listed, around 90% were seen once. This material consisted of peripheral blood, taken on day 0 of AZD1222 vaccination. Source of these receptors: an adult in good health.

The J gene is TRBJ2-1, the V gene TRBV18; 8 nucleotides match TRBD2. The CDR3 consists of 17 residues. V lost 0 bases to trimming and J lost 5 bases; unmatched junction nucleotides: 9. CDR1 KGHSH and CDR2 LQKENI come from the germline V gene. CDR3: CASSPPGLADANNEQFF. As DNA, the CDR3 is TGTGCCAGCTCACCACCTGGACTAGCCGATGCCAACAATGAGCAGTTCTTC. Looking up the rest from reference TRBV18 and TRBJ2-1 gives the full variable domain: NAGVMQNPRHLVRRRGQEARLRCSPMKGHSHVYWYRQLPEEGLKFMVYLQKENIIDESGMPKERFSAEFPKEGPSILRIQQVVRGDSAAYFCASSPPGLADANNEQFFGPGTRLTVL.

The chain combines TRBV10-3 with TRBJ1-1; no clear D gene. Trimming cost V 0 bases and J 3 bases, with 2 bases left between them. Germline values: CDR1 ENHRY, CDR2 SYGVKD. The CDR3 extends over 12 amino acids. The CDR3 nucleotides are TGTGCCATCAGTGAGTCCGACACTGAAGCTTTCTTT. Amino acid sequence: CAISESDTEAFF.

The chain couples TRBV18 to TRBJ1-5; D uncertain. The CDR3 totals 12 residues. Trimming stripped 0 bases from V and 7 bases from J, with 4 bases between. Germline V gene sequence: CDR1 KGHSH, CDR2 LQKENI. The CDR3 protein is CASSPPQQPQHF. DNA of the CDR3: TGTGCCAGCTCACCACCACAGCAGCCCCAGCATTTT. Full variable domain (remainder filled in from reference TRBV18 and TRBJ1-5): NAGVMQNPRHLVRRRGQEARLRCSPMKGHSHVYWYRQLPEEGLKFMVYLQKENIIDESGMPKERFSAEFPKEGPSILRIQQVVRGDSAAYFCASSPPQQPQHFGDGTRLSIL.

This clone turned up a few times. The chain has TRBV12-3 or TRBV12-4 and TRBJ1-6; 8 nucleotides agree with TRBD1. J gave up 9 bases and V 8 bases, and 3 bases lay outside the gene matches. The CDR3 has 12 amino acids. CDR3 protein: CASRQGPSPLHF. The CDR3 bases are TGTGCCAGCCGACAGGGGCCTTCACCCCTCCACTTT.

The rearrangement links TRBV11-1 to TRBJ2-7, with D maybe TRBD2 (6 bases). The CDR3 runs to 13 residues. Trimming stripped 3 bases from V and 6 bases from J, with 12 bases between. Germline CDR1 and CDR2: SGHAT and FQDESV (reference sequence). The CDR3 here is CASSLEGRVEQYF. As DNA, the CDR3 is TGTGCCAGCAGCTTGGAGGGGCGGGTCGAGCAGTACTTC.

The chain's CDR3 is CASSLSYSGTVTGELFF. Here the CDR3 DNA reads TGTGCCAGCAGTTTATCGTACTCCGGGACAGTGACCGGGGAGCTGTTTTTT. This chain uses TRBV27 with TRBJ2-2; 7 bases are shared with TRBD1. The CDR3 covers 17 residues. CDR1 is MNHEY and CDR2 is SMNVEV in the germline V gene (reference sequence). V gave up 0 bases and J gave up 5 bases; unmatched junction bases: 9.

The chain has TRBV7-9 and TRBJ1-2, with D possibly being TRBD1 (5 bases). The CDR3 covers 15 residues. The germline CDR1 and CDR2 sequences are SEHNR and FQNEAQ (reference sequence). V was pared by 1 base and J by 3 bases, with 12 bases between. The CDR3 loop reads CASSLGVGGDYGYTF. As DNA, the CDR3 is TGTGCCAGCAGCTTAGGGGTCGGGGGAGACTATGGCTACACCTTC.

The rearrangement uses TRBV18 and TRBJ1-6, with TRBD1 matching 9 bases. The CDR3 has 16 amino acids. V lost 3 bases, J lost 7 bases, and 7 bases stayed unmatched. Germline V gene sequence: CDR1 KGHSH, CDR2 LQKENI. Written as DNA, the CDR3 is TGTGCCAGCTCACCTACCGGGACAGGGCAAAATTCACCCCTCCACTTT. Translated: CASSPTGTGQNSPLHF.

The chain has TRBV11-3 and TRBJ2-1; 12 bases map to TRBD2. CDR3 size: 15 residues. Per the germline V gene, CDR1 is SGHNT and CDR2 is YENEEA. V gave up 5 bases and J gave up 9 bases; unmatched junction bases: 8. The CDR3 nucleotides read TGTGCCAGCAGCGCGCTAGCGGGAGGGCCGGGTGAGCAGTTCTTC. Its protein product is CASSALAGGPGEQFF.

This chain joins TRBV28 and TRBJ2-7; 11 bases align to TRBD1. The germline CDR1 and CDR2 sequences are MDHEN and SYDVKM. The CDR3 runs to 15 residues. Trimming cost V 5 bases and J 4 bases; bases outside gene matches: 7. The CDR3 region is CASSRGTGGFYEQYF. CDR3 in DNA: TGTGCCAGCAGTCGCGGGACAGGGGGTTTTTACGAGCAGTACTTC.

In DNA, the CDR3 is TGTGCCAGCAGCTTCTGGGCGACAGGGTTTATCGGCGGGGAGCTGTTTTTT. Its protein product is CASSFWATGFIGGELFF. The chain recombines TRBV5-6 with TRBJ2-2, with TRBD1 matching over 7 bases. The CDR3 is 17 residues long. V was pared by 2 bases and J by 7 bases, with 14 bases of the junction left unmatched. CDR1 SGHDT and CDR2 YYEEEE come from the germline V gene.

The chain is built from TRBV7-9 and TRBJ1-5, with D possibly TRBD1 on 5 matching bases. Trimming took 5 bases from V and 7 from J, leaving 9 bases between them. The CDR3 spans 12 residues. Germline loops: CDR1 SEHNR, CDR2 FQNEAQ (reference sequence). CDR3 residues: CASSAEGQPQHF. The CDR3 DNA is TGTGCCAGCAGCGCGGAGGGGCAGCCCCAGCATTTT.

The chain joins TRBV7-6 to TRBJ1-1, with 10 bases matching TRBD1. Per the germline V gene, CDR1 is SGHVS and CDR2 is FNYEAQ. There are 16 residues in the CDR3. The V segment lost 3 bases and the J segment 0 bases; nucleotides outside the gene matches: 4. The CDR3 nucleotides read TGTGCCAGCAGCTTGGACAGGGGGGGGATGAACACTGAAGCTTTCTTT. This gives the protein CASSLDRGGMNTEAFF.

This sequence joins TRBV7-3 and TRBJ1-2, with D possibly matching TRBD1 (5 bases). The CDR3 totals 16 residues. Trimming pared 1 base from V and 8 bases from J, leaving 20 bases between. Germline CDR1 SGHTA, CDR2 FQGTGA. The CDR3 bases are TGTGCCAGCAGCTTAATGGAGGGGAGAGGGTCTCAAGGCTACACCTTC. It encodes CASSLMEGRGSQGYTF. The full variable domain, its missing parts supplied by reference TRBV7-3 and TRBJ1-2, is GAGVSQTPSNKVTEKGKYVELRCDPISGHTALYWYRQSLGQGPEFLIYFQGTGAADDSGLPNDRFFAVRPEGSVSTLKIQRTERGDSAVYLCASSLMEGRGSQGYTFGSGTRLTVV.

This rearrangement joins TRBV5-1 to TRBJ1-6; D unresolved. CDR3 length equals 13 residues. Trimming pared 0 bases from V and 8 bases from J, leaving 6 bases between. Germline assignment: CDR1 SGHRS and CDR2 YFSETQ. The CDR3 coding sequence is TGCGCCAGCAGCTTGGAGGGCTATTCACCCCTCCACTTT. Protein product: CASSLEGYSPLHF.

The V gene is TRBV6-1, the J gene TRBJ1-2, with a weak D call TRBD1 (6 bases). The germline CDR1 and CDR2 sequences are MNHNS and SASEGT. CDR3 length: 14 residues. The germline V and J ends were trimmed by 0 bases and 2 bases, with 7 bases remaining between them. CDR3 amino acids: CASSEADRNYGYTF. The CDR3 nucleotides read TGTGCCAGCAGTGAAGCGGACAGAAACTATGGCTACACCTTC.

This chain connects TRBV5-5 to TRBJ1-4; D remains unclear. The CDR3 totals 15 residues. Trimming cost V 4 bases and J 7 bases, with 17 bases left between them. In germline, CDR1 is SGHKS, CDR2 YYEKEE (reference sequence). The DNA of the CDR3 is TGTGCCAGCAGCGGAGGACCGCGGGGAGGTGAAAAACTGTTTTTT. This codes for CASSGGPRGGEKLFF.

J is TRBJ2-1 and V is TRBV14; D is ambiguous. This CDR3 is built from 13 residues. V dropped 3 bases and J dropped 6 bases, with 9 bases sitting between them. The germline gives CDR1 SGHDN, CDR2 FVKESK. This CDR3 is CASSQNMGNEQFF. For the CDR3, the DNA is TGTGCCAGCAGCCAGAATATGGGCAATGAGCAGTTCTTC.

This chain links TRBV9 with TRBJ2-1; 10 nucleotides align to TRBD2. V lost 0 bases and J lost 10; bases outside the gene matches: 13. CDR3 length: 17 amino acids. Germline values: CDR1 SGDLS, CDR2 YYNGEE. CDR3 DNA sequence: TGTGCCAGCAGCGTAGTGGCTAGCGGGAGAGTCACTGGAGAGCAGTTCTTC. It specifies CASSVVASGRVTGEQFF.

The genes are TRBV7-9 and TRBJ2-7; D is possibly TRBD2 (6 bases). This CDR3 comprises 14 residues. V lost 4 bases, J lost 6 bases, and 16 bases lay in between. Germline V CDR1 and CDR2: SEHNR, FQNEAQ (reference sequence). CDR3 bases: TGTGCCAGCAGCTCAACCGGGACTCCAGGCGAGCAGTACTTC. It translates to CASSSTGTPGEQYF.

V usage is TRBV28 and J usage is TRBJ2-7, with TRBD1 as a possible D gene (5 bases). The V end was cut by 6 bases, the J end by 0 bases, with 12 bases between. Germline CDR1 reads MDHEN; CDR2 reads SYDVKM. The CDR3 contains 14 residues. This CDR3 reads CASRPSGLSYEQYF. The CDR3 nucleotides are TGTGCCAGCAGGCCTTCAGGGCTCTCCTACGAGCAGTACTTC.

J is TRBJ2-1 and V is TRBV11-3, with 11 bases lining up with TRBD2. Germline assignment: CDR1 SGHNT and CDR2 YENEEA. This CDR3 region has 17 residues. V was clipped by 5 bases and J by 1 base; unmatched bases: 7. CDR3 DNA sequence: TGTGCCAGCAGCCCTCAGAGGACTAGCGGGTCCTACAATGAGCAGTTCTTC. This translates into CASSPQRTSGSYNEQFF.

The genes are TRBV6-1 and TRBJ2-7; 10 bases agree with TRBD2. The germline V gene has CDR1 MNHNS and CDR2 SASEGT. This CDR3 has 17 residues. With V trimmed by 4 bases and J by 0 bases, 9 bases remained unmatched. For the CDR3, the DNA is TGTGCCAGCAGTGCCTACGCCGGGACTAGCGCCTCCTACGAGCAGTACTTC. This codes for CASSAYAGTSASYEQYF.